These 22 T cell receptor beta chains came from one sample sequenced in a study of cytomegalovirus exposure and HLA in healthy donors. In the PCR, 60 Vbeta and 13 Jbeta primers were used. The assay was immunoSEQ multiplex PCR, and TCRdb's table has in-frame clones only and misses some. This listing includes 100,000 to 150,000 clones. Sequenced: PBMCs. These receptor sequences come from a woman in her forties in good health and CMV-seronegative.

Turning to this clone: A read error may account for a junction end that differs from germline. This chain uses TRBV7-9 with TRBJ1-1, with D perhaps TRBD1 (5 bases). Germline lookup yields CDR1 SEHNR and CDR2 FQNEAQ (reference sequence). CDR3 length equals 16 residues. The CDR3 loop is CASSVAYLAGGSEAFF. The CDR3 region has the DNA TGTGCCAGCAGCGTAGCCTACTTGGCCGGGGGGTCTGAAGCTTTCTTT.

This chain uses TRBV7-6 with TRBJ2-5; 7 bases match TRBD1. The V gene end was trimmed by 1 base and the J gene end by 4 bases; junction bases not matched to a gene: 9. CDR3 length equals 16 residues. Germline V lookup: CDR1 SGHVS, CDR2 FNYEAQ. The CDR3 spells CASSLGQGVQRETQYF. The CDR3 nucleotides are TGTGCCAGCAGCTTAGGCCAGGGGGTCCAACGAGAGACCCAGTACTTC.

The chain employs TRBV5-1 and TRBJ1-2, with D uncertain. The CDR3 is 15 amino acids. CDR1 SGHRS and CDR2 YFSETQ come from the germline V gene. Deletions cut 1 base from V and 2 bases from J, with 12 bases between. The CDR3 loop reads CASSLLASGNYGYTF. The DNA of the CDR3 is TGCGCCAGCAGCTTGCTGGCCTCAGGAAACTATGGCTACACCTTC.

V usage is TRBV6-1 and J usage is TRBJ1-1, with 9 nucleotides matching TRBD1. CDR3 length: 15 residues. V was clipped by 8 bases and J by 4 bases; unmatched bases: 11. CDR1 and CDR2 (germline): MNHNS, SASEGT. The CDR3 protein is CASRKDRGGSTEAFF. In DNA, the CDR3 is TGTGCCAGCCGGAAGGACAGGGGAGGGAGCACTGAAGCTTTCTTT.

The CDR3 nucleotides are TGTGCCAGCAGCACTGGGGGCCTCGCGGAGACCCAGTACTTC. It translates to CASSTGGLAETQYF. The chain combines TRBV11-2 with TRBJ2-5; a weak D match, TRBD1 (6 bases). CDR1 SGHAT and CDR2 FQNNGV come from the germline V gene. The CDR3 runs 14 residues. Trimming took off 5 bases at V and 5 bases at J, with 15 bases between the two ends.

The chain carries TRBV5-1 and TRBJ1-1; possible D gene TRBD1, 5 bases. Germline assignment: CDR1 SGHRS and CDR2 YFSETQ. This CDR3 has 14 residues. V was clipped by 5 bases and J by 1 base, with 12 bases between them. CDR3 residues: CASRADSRNTEAFF. CDR3 bases: TGCGCCAGCAGGGCTGACAGCAGGAACACTGAAGCTTTCTTT.

The chain couples TRBV21-1 to TRBJ1-3; the D call of TRBD1 is as the table states it, not checked on the DNA. TRBV21-1 is classified as a pseudogene. CDR3 length: 14 residues. CDR3 loop: CASSPKWPYDTIYF. CDR3 DNA sequence: TGTGCCAGCAGCCCCAAATGGCCATACGACACCATATATTTT.

The rearrangement uses TRBV11-2 and TRBJ1-3; perhaps TRBD1 as D (6 bases). Germline CDR1 and CDR2: SGHAT and FQNNGV. This CDR3 is built from 13 residues. The V end lost 1 base, the J end lost 6 bases, and 7 bases lay between the germline ends. CDR3 in DNA: TGTGCCAGCAGCTTAGGGACAGCAAACACCATATATTTT. It yields the protein CASSLGTANTIYF.

For the CDR3, the DNA is TGTGCCAGTAGTATGACAGGGAGTCGCTCTGGGGCCAACGTCCTGACTTTC. Translating gives CASSMTGSRSGANVLTF. The chain couples TRBV19 to TRBJ2-6; 7 bases agree with TRBD1. The germline V gene encodes CDR1 LNHDA and CDR2 SQIVND (reference sequence). The trim removed 3 bases at V and 0 bases at J, leaving 5 bases unmatched. The CDR3 runs 17 residues. Filled out from reference TRBV19 and TRBJ2-6, the complete variable domain reads DGGITQSPKYLFRKEGQNVTLSCEQNLNHDAMYWYRQDPGQGLRLIYYSQIVNDFQKGDIAEGYSVSREKKESFPLTVTSAQKNPTAFYLCASSMTGSRSGANVLTFGAGSRLTVL.

The genes are TRBV6-5 and TRBJ1-5; 9 nucleotides agree with TRBD1. V shed 0 bases, J shed 7 bases, and the junction held 7 bases outside the gene matches. The CDR3 totals 16 residues. CDR1 is MNHEY, CDR2 SVGAGI, per germline. In nucleotides, the CDR3 is TGTGCCAGCAGTTACTCGAGTCGGACAGGGGTACAGCCCCAGCATTTT. Translation gives CASSYSSRTGVQPQHF.

This rearrangement joins TRBV5-4 to TRBJ1-4; 8 bases line up with TRBD1. Germline lookup yields CDR1 SGHNT and CDR2 YYREEE (reference sequence). With 0 bases clipped from V and 8 bases from J, the junction kept 9 bases outside the gene matches. There are 16 residues in the CDR3. CDR3 amino acids: CASSLVIGQGSEKLFF. CDR3 nucleotide sequence: TGTGCCAGCAGCTTGGTCATAGGACAGGGATCCGAAAAACTGTTTTTT.

The J gene is TRBJ2-1, the V gene TRBV5-6; 10 bases are shared with TRBD2. Germline V gene data show CDR1 as SGHDT and CDR2 as YYEEEE. The length of the CDR3 is 15 residues. The V and J ends lost 4 bases and 3 bases, in that order; junction bases with no gene match: 4. CDR3 sequence: CASSRGTSDYNEQFF. CDR3 DNA sequence: TGTGCCAGCAGCAGAGGGACTAGCGACTACAATGAGCAGTTCTTC.

The gene calls are TRBV27 and TRBJ1-1; TRBD1 aligns across 8 bases. The length of the CDR3 is 13 residues. Trimming removed 5 bases from V and 4 bases from J; junction bases left unmatched: 3. Germline CDR1 reads MNHEY; CDR2 reads SMNVEV (reference sequence). The CDR3 here is CASSPDRGTEAFF. CDR3 bases: TGTGCCAGCAGTCCAGACAGGGGCACTGAAGCTTTCTTT.

The chain couples TRBV7-9 to TRBJ1-1; 8 bases are a match to TRBD1. Germline V gives CDR1 SEHNR, CDR2 FQNEAQ (reference sequence). Losses at the gene ends were 1 base for V and 1 base for J; bases not matched to a gene: 14. The CDR3 runs to 19 residues. CDR3 sequence (DNA): TGTGCCAGCAGCTTAGACTTCGATTTAGGGGACAGGCCGAACACTGAAGCTTTCTTT. Residues: CASSLDFDLGDRPNTEAFF.

V usage is TRBV5-1 and J usage is TRBJ2-1; 10 bases are shared with TRBD1. This CDR3 is built from 16 residues. From germline, CDR1 is SGHRS and CDR2 YFSETQ. Trimming at V came to 1 base and at J to 1 base, leaving 2 bases not matched to a gene. The CDR3 nucleotides read TGCGCCAGCAGCTTGAAGGGACAGGGGTCCTACAATGAGCAGTTCTTC. Residues: CASSLKGQGSYNEQFF.

The gene calls are TRBV11-2 and TRBJ2-7; TRBD1 is a possible D gene (7 bases). V gave up 5 bases and J gave up 0 bases, with 17 bases separating them. The CDR3 sequence is 16 residues long. Germline V gene data show CDR1 as SGHAT and CDR2 as FQNNGV. CDR3 region: CASSPWGAGGSYEQYF. CDR3 coding DNA: TGTGCCAGCAGCCCCTGGGGGGCAGGGGGCTCCTACGAGCAGTACTTC.

This chain joins TRBV7-8 and TRBJ1-1, with unresolved D. In germline, CDR1 is SGHVS, CDR2 FQNEAQ. The V end lost 0 bases, the J end lost 1 base, and 12 bases lay between the germline ends. This CDR3 has 16 amino acids. In nucleotides, the CDR3 is TGTGCCAGCAGCTTAGCTGGCAGGAAACCGAACACTGAAGCTTTCTTT. Translated: CASSLAGRKPNTEAFF.

The rearrangement joins TRBV28 to TRBJ1-1; maybe TRBD1 (5 bases). The ends were cut back, 7 bases at V and 10 bases at J, with 22 bases in the middle. Per germline, CDR1 MDHEN and CDR2 SYDVKM. The CDR3 has 14 amino acids. The CDR3 region is CASNNFDSLVRAFF. For the CDR3, the DNA is TGTGCCAGCAACAATTTCGACAGCTTAGTAAGAGCTTTCTTT.

This chain uses TRBV20-1 with TRBJ2-7, with 7 bases matching TRBD1. J lost 3 bases, V lost 5 bases, and 1 base had no gene match. Germline V gives CDR1 DFQATT, CDR2 SNEGSKA (reference sequence). The CDR3 has 11 residues. The CDR3 region has the DNA TGCAGTGCTGGGGACAGCTACGAGCAGTACTTC. Protein product: CSAGDSYEQYF.

The CDR3: CASAPGSLYSPLHF. CDR3 nucleotides: TGTGCCAGCGCCCCGGGGAGCCTTTATTCACCCCTCCACTTT. The chain links TRBV7-9 to TRBJ1-6; D gene uncertain. Trimming shortened V by 8 bases and J by 8 bases, and 16 bases separated the two germline ends. This CDR3 comprises 14 residues. CDR1 SEHNR and CDR2 FQNEAQ come from the germline V gene (reference sequence).

The chain employs TRBV7-2 and TRBJ1-2, with D uncertain. Germline CDR1 is SGHTA and CDR2 is FQGNSA. The V and J ends lost 2 bases and 4 bases respectively, with 8 bases between them. The CDR3 sequence is 13 residues long. The chain's CDR3 is CASSLKSFYGYTF. The CDR3 bases are TGTGCCAGCAGCTTAAAGAGCTTCTATGGCTACACCTTC.

The V call is TRBV5-1, the J call TRBJ1-4; weak D call: TRBD1 (5 bases). The CDR3 contains 15 residues. The V gene lost 5 bases and the J gene lost 4 bases, with 15 bases spanning the gap. CDR1 is SGHRS, CDR2 YFSETQ, per germline. This CDR3 reads CASRQAGQGNEKLFF. The DNA of the CDR3 is TGCGCCAGCAGACAAGCGGGGCAGGGTAATGAAAAACTGTTTTTT.